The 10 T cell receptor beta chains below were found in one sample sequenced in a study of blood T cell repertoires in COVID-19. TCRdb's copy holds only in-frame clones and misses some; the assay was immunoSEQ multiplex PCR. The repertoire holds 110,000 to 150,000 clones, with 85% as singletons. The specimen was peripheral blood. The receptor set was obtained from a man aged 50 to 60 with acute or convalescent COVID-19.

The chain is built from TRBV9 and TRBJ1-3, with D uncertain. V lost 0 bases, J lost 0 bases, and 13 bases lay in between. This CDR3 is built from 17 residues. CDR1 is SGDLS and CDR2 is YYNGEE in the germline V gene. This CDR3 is CASSVGGGPSSGNTIYF. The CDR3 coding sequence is TGTGCCAGCAGCGTAGGAGGAGGTCCGTCCTCTGGAAACACCATATATTTT.

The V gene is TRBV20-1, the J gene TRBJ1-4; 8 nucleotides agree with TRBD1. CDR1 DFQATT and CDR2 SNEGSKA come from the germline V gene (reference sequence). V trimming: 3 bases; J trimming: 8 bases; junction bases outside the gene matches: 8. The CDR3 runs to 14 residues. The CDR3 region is CSASLRGLREKLFF. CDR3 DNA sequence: TGCAGTGCTAGTCTCAGGGGGCTCAGGGAAAAACTGTTTTTT.

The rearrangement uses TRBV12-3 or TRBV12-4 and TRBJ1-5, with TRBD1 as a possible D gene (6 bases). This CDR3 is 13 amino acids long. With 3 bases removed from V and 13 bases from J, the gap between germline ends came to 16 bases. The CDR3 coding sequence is TGTGCCAGCAGTTTCAGCAACAGGGTCCCACAGCATTTT. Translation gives CASSFSNRVPQHF.

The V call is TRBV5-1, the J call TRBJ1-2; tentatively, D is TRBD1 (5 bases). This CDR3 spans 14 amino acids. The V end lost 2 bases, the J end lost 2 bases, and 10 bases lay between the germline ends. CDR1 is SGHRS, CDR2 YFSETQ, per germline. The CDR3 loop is CASSFDSRNYGYTF. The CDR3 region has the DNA TGCGCCAGCAGCTTCGACAGCCGGAACTATGGCTACACCTTC. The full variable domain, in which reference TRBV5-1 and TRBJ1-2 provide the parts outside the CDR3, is KAGVTQTPRYLIKTRGQQVTLSCSPISGHRSVSWYQQTPGQGLQFLFEYFSETQRNKGNFPGRFSGRQFSNSRSEMNVSTLELGDSALYLCASSFDSRNYGYTFGSGTRLTVV.

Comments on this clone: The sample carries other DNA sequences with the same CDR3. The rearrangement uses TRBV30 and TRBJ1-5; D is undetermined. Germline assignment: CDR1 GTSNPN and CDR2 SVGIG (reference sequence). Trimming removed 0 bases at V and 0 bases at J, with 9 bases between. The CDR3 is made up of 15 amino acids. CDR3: CAWSVRGSSNQPQHF. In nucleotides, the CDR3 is TGTGCCTGGAGTGTACGAGGAAGTAGCAATCAGCCCCAGCATTTT.

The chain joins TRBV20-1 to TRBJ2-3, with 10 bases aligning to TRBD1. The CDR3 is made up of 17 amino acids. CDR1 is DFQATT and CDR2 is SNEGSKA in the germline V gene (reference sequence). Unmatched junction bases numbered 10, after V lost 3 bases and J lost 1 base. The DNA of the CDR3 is TGCAGTGCTAGTTACGGGACAGGGGTTCCCCGCACAGATACGCAGTATTTT. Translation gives CSASYGTGVPRTDTQYF.

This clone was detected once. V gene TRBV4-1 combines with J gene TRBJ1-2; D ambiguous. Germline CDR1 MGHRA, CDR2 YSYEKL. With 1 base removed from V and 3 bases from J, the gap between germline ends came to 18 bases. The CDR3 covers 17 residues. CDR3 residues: CASSQAFVFTTDYGYTF. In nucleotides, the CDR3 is TGCGCCAGCAGCCAAGCTTTCGTCTTCACCACGGACTATGGCTACACCTTC.

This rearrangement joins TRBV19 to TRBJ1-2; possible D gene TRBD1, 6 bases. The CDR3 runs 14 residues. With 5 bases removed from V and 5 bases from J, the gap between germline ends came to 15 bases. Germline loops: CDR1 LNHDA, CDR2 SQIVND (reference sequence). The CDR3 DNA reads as TGTGCCAGTAGTTCCAACGACAGGAGGTATGGCTACACCTTC. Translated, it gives CASSSNDRRYGYTF.

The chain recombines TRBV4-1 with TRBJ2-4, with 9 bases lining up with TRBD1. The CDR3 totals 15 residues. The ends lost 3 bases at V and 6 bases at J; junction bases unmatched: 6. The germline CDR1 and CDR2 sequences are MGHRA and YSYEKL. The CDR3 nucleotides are TGCGCCAGCAGCCACCCCGGGACAGGGAGAAACATTCAGTACTTC. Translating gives CASSHPGTGRNIQYF.

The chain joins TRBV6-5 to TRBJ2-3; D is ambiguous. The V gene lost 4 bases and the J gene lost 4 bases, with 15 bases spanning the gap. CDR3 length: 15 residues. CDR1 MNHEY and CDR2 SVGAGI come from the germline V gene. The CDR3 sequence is CASSSSGPPADTQYF. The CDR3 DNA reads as TGTGCCAGCAGTTCCTCGGGCCCTCCGGCAGATACGCAGTATTTT.